This T cell receptor (beta chain) was retrieved from a study of T cell responses to AZD1222 COVID-19 vaccine. This CDR3 has 16 amino acids. CDR1 is SGHRS, CDR2 YFSETQ, per germline. J gave up 4 bases and V 4 bases, and 8 bases lay outside the gene matches. Repertoires were generated with immunoSEQ multiplex PCR, while TCRdb's copy carries only in-frame clones and drops some. The table shows tens of thousands of clones, with around 88% occurring only once. This specimen consisted of peripheral blood, obtained 28 days after the second AZD1222 dose. The chain employs TRBV5-1 and TRBJ1-4; 9 bases are shared with TRBD1. The receptor comes from an adult who received the AZD1222 COVID-19 vaccine. CDR3 residues: CASSRGQGVVNEKLFF. CDR3 coding DNA: TGCGCCAGCAGCAGGGGACAGGGAGTAGTTAATGAAAAACTGTTTTTT.